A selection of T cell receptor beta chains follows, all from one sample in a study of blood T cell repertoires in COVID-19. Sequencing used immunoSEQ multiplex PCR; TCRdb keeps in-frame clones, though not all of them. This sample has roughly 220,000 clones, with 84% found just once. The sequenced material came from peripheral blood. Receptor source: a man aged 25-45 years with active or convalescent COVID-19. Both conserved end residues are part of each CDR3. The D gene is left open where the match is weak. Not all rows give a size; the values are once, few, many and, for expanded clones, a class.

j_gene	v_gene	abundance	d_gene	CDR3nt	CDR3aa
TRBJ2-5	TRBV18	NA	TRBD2	TGTGCCAGCTCACCACCGGGGGGGTACCAAGAGACCCAGTACTTC	CASSPPGGYQETQYF
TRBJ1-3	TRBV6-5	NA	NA	TGTGCCAGCAGTAAGACTGCGAACTCTGGAAACACCATATATTTT	CASSKTANSGNTIYF
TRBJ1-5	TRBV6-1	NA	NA	TGTGCCAGCAGTGACCTGGGCAGGGGACAAAATCAGCCCCAGCATTTT	CASSDLGRGQNQPQHF
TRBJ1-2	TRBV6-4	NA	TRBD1	TGTGCCAGCAGTCGACAGGGAGGTTTTGGCTACACCTTC	CASSRQGGFGYTF
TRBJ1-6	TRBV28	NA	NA	TGTGCCAGCAGTTCTGCGAGCTCCTATAATTCACCCCTCCACTTT	CASSSASSYNSPLHF
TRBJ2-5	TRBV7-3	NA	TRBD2	TGTGCCAGCAGCCCTGGGACTAGCGGAGAGACCCAGTACTTC	CASSPGTSGETQYF
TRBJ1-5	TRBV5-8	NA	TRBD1	TGTGCCAGCAGCTTGGGACAGGGGGCGCCGAGCAATCAGCCCCAGCATTTT	CASSLGQGAPSNQPQHF
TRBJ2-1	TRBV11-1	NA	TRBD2	TGTGCCAGCAGCCCGGGACTAGCAGATTACAATGAGCAGTTCTTC	CASSPGLADYNEQFF
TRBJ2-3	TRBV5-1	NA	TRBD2	TGCGCCAGCAGCTTTTCCCCACTAGCGCTCACAGATACGCAGTATTTT	CASSFSPLALTDTQYF
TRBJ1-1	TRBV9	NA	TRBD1	TGTGCCAGCAGCGTAGTTGGGCAGGGGGACACTGAAGCTTTCTTT	CASSVVGQGDTEAFF
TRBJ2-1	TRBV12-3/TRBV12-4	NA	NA	TGTGCCACCACTGGGGGGGCGCTCGAGCAGTTCTTC	CATTGGALEQFF
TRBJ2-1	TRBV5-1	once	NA	TGCGCCAGCAGCTTGTCTGGCCGCGAGCAGTTCTTC	CASSLSGREQFF
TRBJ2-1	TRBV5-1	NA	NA	TGCGCCAGCAGCTTGGACCCAATTATGGCCAATGAGCAGTTCTTC	CASSLDPIMANEQFF
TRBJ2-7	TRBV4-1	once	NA	TGCGCCAGCAGCCAGGCCCCCGGGTACGAGCAGTACTTC	CASSQAPGYEQYF
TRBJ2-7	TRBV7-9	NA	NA	TGTGCCAGCAGCTTAAGGGACAAACCCTACGAGCAGTACTTC	CASSLRDKPYEQYF
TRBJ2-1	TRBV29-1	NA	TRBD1	TGCAGCGTTGAGGACAGGTACAATGAGCAGTTCTTC	CSVEDRYNEQFF
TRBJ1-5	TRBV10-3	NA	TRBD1	TGTGCCATCAGTGGGGGTCAGGGGGCATATCAGCCCCAGCATTTT	CAISGGQGAYQPQHF
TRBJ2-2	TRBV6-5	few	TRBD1	TGTGCCAGCACTGGGGGACAGGAGACCGGGGAGCTGTTTTTT	CASTGGQETGELFF
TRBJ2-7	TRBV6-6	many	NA	TGTGCCAGCAGAAGCGGGACAGGTCTTTACGAGCAGTACTTC	CASRSGTGLYEQYF
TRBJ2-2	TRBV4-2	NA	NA	TGTGCCAGCAGCCTTAGCGGAACCACCGGGGAGCTGTTTTTT	CASSLSGTTGELFF
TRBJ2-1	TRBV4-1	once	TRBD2	TGCGCCAGCAGCCAAGATGTCGCTAGCGGGAGCAATGAGCAGTTCTTC	CASSQDVASGSNEQFF
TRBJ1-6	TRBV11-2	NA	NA	TGTGCCAGCCACAGAGACAGAAATTCACCCCTCCACTTT	CASHRDRNSPLHF
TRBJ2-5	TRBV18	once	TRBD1	TGTGCCAGCTCACGGGACAGGGGGCTGGAGACCCAGTACTTC	CASSRDRGLETQYF
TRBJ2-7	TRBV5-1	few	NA	TGCGCCAGCAGCTTGGTGGTGACTCAAGAGCAGTACTTC	CASSLVVTQEQYF
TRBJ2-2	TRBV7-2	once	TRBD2	TGTGCCAGCAGCTTGACTAGCGGGAGAACCGGGGAGCTGTTTTTT	CASSLTSGRTGELFF
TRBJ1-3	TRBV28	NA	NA	TGTGCCAGCAGGTTACAGACAGGAAACACCATATATTTT	CASRLQTGNTIYF
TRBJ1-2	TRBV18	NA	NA	TGTGCCAGCTCACCACCGCCAGGGCCTCATGGCTACACCTTC	CASSPPPGPHGYTF